The rows below give T cell receptor beta chains drawn from one sample of a study of radiotherapy plus CTLA-4 blockade in lung cancer. Clones were read by immunoSEQ multiplex PCR, and TCRdb kept only the in-frame ones, dropping some. The sample lists about 48,000 clones, approximately 78% seen once, with approximately 3.3% in the top ten. Here the sequenced sample was peripheral blood, taken from a patient treated with radiotherapy plus ipilimumab. Receptors originate from a human donor with non-small cell lung cancer who had stable disease on radiotherapy plus ipilimumab. Each CDR3 is given with its conserved first and last residue. Each record gives: V gene, D gene, clone size, J gene, CDR3 DNA, CDR3 protein. A D gene is named only where the DNA matches it firmly. The listing skips clone size in some rows; elsewhere it reads once, few, many or a size class.

v_gene: TRBV5-4; d_gene: NA; abundance: NA; j_gene: TRBJ2-1; CDR3nt: TGTGCCAGCAGCTCGCCGTTAGCGGCTTTGAGGGGTTCCTACAATGAGCAGTTCTTC; CDR3aa: CASSSPLAALRGSYNEQFF
v_gene: TRBV7-2; d_gene: TRBD2; abundance: NA; j_gene: TRBJ2-3; CDR3nt: TGTGCCAGCAGCTTAGCATCCCAACATACTAGCGGGAGGAACCCAGATACGCAGTATTTT; CDR3aa: CASSLASQHTSGRNPDTQYF
v_gene: TRBV4-1; d_gene: TRBD1; abundance: NA; j_gene: TRBJ2-1; CDR3nt: TGCGCCAGCAGCCAAGGGCCGGGACAGAGCTACAATGAGCAGTTCTTC; CDR3aa: CASSQGPGQSYNEQFF
v_gene: TRBV27; d_gene: TRBD1; abundance: NA; j_gene: TRBJ2-2; CDR3nt: TGTGCCAGCAGTTCCGGGCCAGGGGGCACCGGGGAGCTGTTTTTT; CDR3aa: CASSSGPGGTGELFF
v_gene: TRBV9; d_gene: TRBD1; abundance: NA; j_gene: TRBJ2-1; CDR3nt: TGTGCCAGCAGCCCACACAGGGGGCGCATCAATGAGCAGTTCTTC; CDR3aa: CASSPHRGRINEQFF
v_gene: TRBV11-1; d_gene: TRBD1; abundance: NA; j_gene: TRBJ2-7; CDR3nt: TGTGCCAGCAGCTCGGGGGCCGGGACAGGAATCCCTTACGAGCAGTACTTC; CDR3aa: CASSSGAGTGIPYEQYF
v_gene: TRBV19; d_gene: NA; abundance: once; j_gene: TRBJ2-2; CDR3nt: TGTGCCAGTAGTCTCTACACCGGGGAGCTGTTTTTT; CDR3aa: CASSLYTGELFF
v_gene: TRBV11-2; d_gene: NA; abundance: NA; j_gene: TRBJ1-4; CDR3nt: TGTGCCAGCAGCCCGGCGGGGCAAAACGAAAAACTGTTTTTT; CDR3aa: CASSPAGQNEKLFF
v_gene: TRBV28; d_gene: NA; abundance: few; j_gene: TRBJ1-2; CDR3nt: TGTGCCAGCAGTTCCCTCACTACTAACTATGGCTACACCTTC; CDR3aa: CASSSLTTNYGYTF
v_gene: TRBV7-2; d_gene: TRBD1; abundance: NA; j_gene: TRBJ2-7; CDR3nt: TGTGCCAGCAGCTTTTCCGCCGGGACAGGAGAATACGAGCAGTACTTC; CDR3aa: CASSFSAGTGEYEQYF